This record looks at one T cell receptor beta chain sequence and its context. What it binds is not known. The sample comes from a study of T cell responses to AZD1222 COVID-19 vaccine. General study findings and limits: Just six AZD1222 recipients were seropositive at baseline. A mostly white British donor set with more females was recruited, and clonal diversity was possibly underestimated. None of the repertoires were sampled until the peak T cell response had passed.

The table came from immunoSEQ multiplex PCR; TCRdb's copy has only in-frame clones and leaves some out. The sample holds about 120,000 clones, about 90% seen once. The CDR3 sequence is 16 residues long. Germline assignment: CDR1 SGHNT and CDR2 YYREEE (reference sequence). Trimming removed 6 bases at V and 3 bases at J, with 18 bases between. The input for sequencing was peripheral blood, taken on day 0 of AZD1222 vaccination. The source is an adult in good health. The gene calls are TRBV5-4 and TRBJ1-4; D is perhaps TRBD1 (5 bases). For the CDR3, the DNA is TGTGCCAGCACCCTGGGGGTAGTGGGTTCTAATGAAAAACTGTTTTTT. Amino acids: CASTLGVVGSNEKLFF.